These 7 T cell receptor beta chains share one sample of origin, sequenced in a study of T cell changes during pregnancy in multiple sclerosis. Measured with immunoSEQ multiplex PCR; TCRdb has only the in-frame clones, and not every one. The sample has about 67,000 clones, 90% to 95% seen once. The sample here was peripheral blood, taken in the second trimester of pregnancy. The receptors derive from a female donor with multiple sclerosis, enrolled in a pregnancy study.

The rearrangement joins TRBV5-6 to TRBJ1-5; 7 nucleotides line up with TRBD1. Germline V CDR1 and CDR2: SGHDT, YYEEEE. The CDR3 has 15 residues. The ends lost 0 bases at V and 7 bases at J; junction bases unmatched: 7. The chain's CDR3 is CASSLAQGEFQPQHF. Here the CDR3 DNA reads TGTGCCAGCAGCTTGGCCCAGGGGGAGTTCCAGCCCCAGCATTTT.

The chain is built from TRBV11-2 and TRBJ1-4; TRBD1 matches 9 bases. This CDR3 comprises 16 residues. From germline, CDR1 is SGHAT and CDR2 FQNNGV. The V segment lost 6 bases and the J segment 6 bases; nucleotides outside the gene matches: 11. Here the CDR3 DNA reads TGTGCCAGCAGACCAATATCGGGACAGGGACATGAAAAACTGTTTTTT. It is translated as CASRPISGQGHEKLFF. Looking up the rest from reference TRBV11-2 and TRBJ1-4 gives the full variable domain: EAGVAQSPRYKIIEKRQSVAFWCNPISGHATLYWYQQILGQGPKLLIQFQNNGVVDDSQLPKDRFSAERLKGVDSTLKIQPAKLEDSAVYLCASRPISGQGHEKLFFGSGTQLSVL.

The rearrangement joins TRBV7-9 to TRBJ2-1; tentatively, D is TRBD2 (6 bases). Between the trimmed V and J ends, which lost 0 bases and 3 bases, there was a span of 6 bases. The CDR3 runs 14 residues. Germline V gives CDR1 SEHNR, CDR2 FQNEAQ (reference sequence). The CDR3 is CASSLAGGYNEQFF. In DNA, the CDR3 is TGTGCCAGCAGCTTAGCGGGGGGCTACAATGAGCAGTTCTTC. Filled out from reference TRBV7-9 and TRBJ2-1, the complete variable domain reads DTGVSQNPRHKITKRGQNVTFRCDPISEHNRLYWYRQTLGQGPEFLTYFQNEAQLEKSRLLSDRFSAERPKGSFSTLEIQRTEQGDSAMYLCASSLAGGYNEQFFGPGTRLTVL.

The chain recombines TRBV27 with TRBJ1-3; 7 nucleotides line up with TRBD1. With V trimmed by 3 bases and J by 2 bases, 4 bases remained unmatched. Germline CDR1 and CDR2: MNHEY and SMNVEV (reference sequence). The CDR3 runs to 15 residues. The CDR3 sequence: CASSLTGSTGNTIYF. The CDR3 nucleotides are TGTGCCAGCAGTTTGACAGGGTCTACTGGAAACACCATATATTTT.

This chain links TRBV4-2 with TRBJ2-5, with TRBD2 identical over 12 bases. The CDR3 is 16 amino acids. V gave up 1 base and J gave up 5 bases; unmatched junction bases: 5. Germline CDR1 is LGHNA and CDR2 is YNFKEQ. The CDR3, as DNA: TGTGCCAGCAGCCAAGGGCCTAGCGGGGGGGTGGAGACCCAGTACTTC. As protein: CASSQGPSGGVETQYF.

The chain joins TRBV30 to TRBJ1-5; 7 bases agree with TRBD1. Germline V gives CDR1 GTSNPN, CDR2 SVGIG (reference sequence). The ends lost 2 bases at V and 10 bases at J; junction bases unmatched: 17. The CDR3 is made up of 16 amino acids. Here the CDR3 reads CAWSLHSTGNLGPQHF. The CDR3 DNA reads TGTGCCTGGAGTCTCCATTCGACAGGGAACCTTGGACCCCAGCATTTT.

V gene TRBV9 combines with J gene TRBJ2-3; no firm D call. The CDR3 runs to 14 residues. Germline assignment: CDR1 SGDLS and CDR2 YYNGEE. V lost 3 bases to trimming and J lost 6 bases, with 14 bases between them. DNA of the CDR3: TGTGCCAGCAGCGAGACGGGTGGGTTCGATACGCAGTATTTT. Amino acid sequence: CASSETGGFDTQYF.